This entry features one TCR beta chain sequence. The antigen is undetermined. The data were taken from a study of cytomegalovirus exposure and HLA in healthy donors. Points from the study as a whole: The availability of immune exposure information extended only to CMV serostatus. A link between a missense DCLRE1C variant and TCR beta V- and J-gene trimming emerged from a later analysis. Rarity marked most TCR sequences, yet some public TCRs occurred in many donors.

V was trimmed by 0 bases and J by 1 base, leaving 14 bases between them. CDR3 size: 16 residues. CDR1 SGHRS and CDR2 YFSETQ come from the germline V gene. Participants comprised healthy donors of bone marrow. The PCR made use of 60 Vbeta and 13 Jbeta primers. Sequencing used immunoSEQ multiplex PCR; TCRdb keeps in-frame clones, though not all of them. The table records about 160,000 clones, 79% of them present only once. This TCR was recovered from a middle-aged man in good health and CMV-seropositive. Sequenced input: PBMCs. The chain employs TRBV5-1 and TRBJ2-7, with D possibly being TRBD1 (6 bases). CDR3 sequence reads: CASSLEGEFASYEQYF. CDR3 coding DNA: TGCGCCAGCAGCTTGGAGGGGGAGTTCGCTTCCTACGAGCAGTACTTC.